These T cell receptor beta chains were read from a single sample in a study of siplizumab effects on memory and regulatory T cells. TCRdb keeps only in-frame clones here, not all; method: immunoSEQ multiplex PCR. Seen here are about 60,000 clones, less than 90% observed once, and the top ten hold roughly 3.8%. The specimen sequenced was memory CD4+ T cells sorted from blood. Receptor source: a human donor in good health. The CDR3 runs from the conserved cysteine through the conserved F or W. A D gene is named only where the DNA matches it firmly.

J	D	V	DNA	CDR3
TRBJ2-7	TRBD2	TRBV6-5	TGTGCCAGCAGTTACTCTACCGGGGTAGCGGGCTACGAGCAGTACTTC	CASSYSTGVAGYEQYF
TRBJ2-1	TRBD1	TRBV18	TGTGCCAGCTCACCTTTTCCGGGACAGGGGCCCGGGGGCAATGAGCAGTTCTTC	CASSPFPGQGPGGNEQFF
TRBJ2-1	.	TRBV19	TGTGCCAGTAGAAACAGGGAGAAGCAGTTCTTC	CASRNREKQFF
TRBJ2-5	TRBD1	TRBV27	TGTGCCAGCAGTGCCAGGGGGAAAGAGACCCAGTACTTC	CASSARGKETQYF
TRBJ1-1	.	TRBV21-1	TGTGCCAGCAGCACCTTTCTCAAGGGACAGGGGCTCCCCGGCACTGAAGCTTTCTTT	CASSTFLKGQGLPGTEAFF
TRBJ1-3	TRBD1	TRBV7-7	TGTGCCAGCAGCCCTTTCCCCCCGCGTCGACAGGGGAGACTCTCTGGAAACACCATATATTTT	CASSPFPPRRQGRLSGNTIYF
TRBJ2-1	.	TRBV5-1	TGCGCCAGCAGCTTATTGACTTACAATGAGCAGTTCTTC	CASSLLTYNEQFF
TRBJ2-7	TRBD2	TRBV4-2	TGTGCCAGCAGCCGAACTAGCGGGCCAACCTACGAGCAGTACTTC	CASSRTSGPTYEQYF
TRBJ2-2	TRBD1	TRBV28	TGTGCCAGCAGTCCGGACAGGGATCCCGGGGAGCTGTTTTTT	CASSPDRDPGELFF
TRBJ1-1	.	TRBV6-4	TGTGCCAGCAGTTTCCAGAGGACTGAAGCTTTCTTT	CASSFQRTEAFF
TRBJ1-2	.	TRBV18	TGTGCCAGCTCACCGGACGTGGACTATGGCTACACCTTC	CASSPDVDYGYTF
TRBJ2-3	.	TRBV29-1	TGCAGCGTTGGTAGGCCAGATACGCAGTATTTT	CSVGRPDTQYF
TRBJ2-7	.	TRBV19	TGTGCCAATACCTCCGACCCCTCCGAGCAGTACTTC	CANTSDPSEQYF
TRBJ2-5	.	TRBV7-3	TGTGCCAGCAGCTTAGTTGGTGGCGAGACCCAGTACTTC	CASSLVGGETQYF
TRBJ2-3	TRBD1	TRBV10-3	TGTGCCATCAGTGAGTCAGCGGACAGGAACACAGATACGCAGTATTTT	CAISESADRNTDTQYF
TRBJ2-7	.	TRBV4-2	TGTGCCAGCAGCCAAGATGTCGCCCCGAGAACGACCTACGAGCAGTACTTC	CASSQDVAPRTTYEQYF
TRBJ2-2	TRBD2	TRBV7-2	TGTGCCAGCAGCTGGACTAGCGGGACGAGCGGGGAGCTGTTTTTT	CASSWTSGTSGELFF
TRBJ1-4	.	TRBV11-2	TGTGCCAGCAGCGTCGGACAGATAGAGGAAAAACTGTTTTTT	CASSVGQIEEKLFF
TRBJ1-5	.	TRBV14	TGTGCCAGCAGCCATGGGGGGTCTCAGCCCCAGCATTTT	CASSHGGSQPQHF
TRBJ1-1	.	TRBV5-6	TGTGCCAGCAGCTTGAGGCAGACCCAAGCTTTCTTT	CASSLRQTQAFF